This T cell receptor (beta chain) was captured by sequencing in a study of blood T cell repertoires in COVID-19. At the level of the study: COVID-19 samples, acute and convalescent, were from the United States, Italy and Spain. The cDNA or gDNA used as material had been derived from T cells, B-cell-depleted T cells, or PBMCs.

Those enrolled in Seattle joined during active infection and were followed longitudinally afterward. Methods used by the authors: The assay estimated nucleated cells by amplifying reference gene primers. The assay was immunoSEQ multiplex PCR, and TCRdb's table has in-frame clones only and misses some. Clone size and the V and J calls come from that table; the DNA yielded D and trimming. The data hold approximately 110,000 clones, with approximately 90% observed a single time. The V segment lost 6 bases and the J segment 8 bases; nucleotides outside the gene matches: 12. This CDR3 spans 14 amino acids. From germline, CDR1 is SGHAT and CDR2 FQNNGV.

V and J are TRBV11-2 and TRBJ1-1; TRBD1 agrees at 7 bases. Input material: peripheral blood. This TCR derives from a man between 50 and 59 years old with COVID-19, enrolled during active disease. Here the CDR3 reads CASRRRDGGGEAFF. The CDR3 bases are TGTGCCAGCAGGCGCCGAGACGGAGGGGGCGAAGCTTTCTTT.